This T cell receptor (beta chain) was captured by sequencing in a study of T cells in Graves' hyperthyroidism and ophthalmopathy. This clonotype was seen repeatedly, ten times or more. Amplification yielded TCR beta CDR3 regions, with RNA transcripts as the source. HTBI primers drove first-round RT-PCR of the TCR CDR3. TCRdb processed the multiplex PCR reads anew with MiXCR; each CDR3 protein has one entry. Altogether approximately 400,000 distinct CDR3 sequences are present, around 14% being singletons, with the ten largest covering around a quarter. The germline V and J ends were trimmed by 4 bases and 0 bases, with 8 bases remaining between them. The germline gives CDR1 SGHDT, CDR2 YYEEEE. The CDR3 sequence is 14 residues long.

What was sequenced was blood. The chain has TRBV5-6 and TRBJ2-4; D remains unclear. The receptor was derived from a woman between 18 and 29 years old with Graves' hyperthyroidism that later progressed to Graves' ophthalmopathy. CDR3 bases: TGTGCCAGCAGCATCGGGTTAGCCAAAAACATTCAGTACTTC. Translation: CASSIGLAKNIQYF.